The clone carrying this T cell receptor (beta chain) was detected only a few times. The CDR3 extends over 15 amino acids. V lost 7 bases to trimming and J lost 1 base, with 16 bases between them. The data were obtained in a study of blood T cells in healthy people across ages. The wider study: Every two T cells gave about one barcoded beta molecule via template switching.

Next came a second PCR, run for about 6 to 11 cycles, which used a sample-barcoded 5' primer along with a J-beta primer mix. TCRdb redid the calling of the 5' RACE reads with MiXCR, one entry per CDR3 protein. The table has some 850,000 distinct CDR3 sequences, around 24% seen once. The same data also contributed to another study, on T cells of mothers and their children.

Sequencing input: blood. The clonotype originates from a boy younger than 18 in good health. V is TRBV12-3 or TRBV12-4 and J is TRBJ1-1; a weak D match, TRBD1 (6 bases). CDR3 bases: TGTGCCAGCATCTTTTCTAGGGGGGCGAACACTGAAGCTTTCTTT. Translation gives CASIFSRGANTEAFF.